The 15 T cell receptor beta chains below were found in one sample sequenced in a study of shared clonotypes between healthy human individuals. The method was immunoSEQ multiplex PCR; TCRdb's version includes in-frame clones alone and lacks a portion of them. The repertoire holds about 1 million clones, with approximately 68% as singletons. Sequenced sample: memory CD4+ T cells sorted from blood. Subset noted: CD45RA-negative fraction. These receptors were obtained from a man between 18 and 29 years old in good health.

About this clone itself: One end of the junction varies from germline; a read error may be responsible. The rearrangement uses TRBV5-1 and TRBJ1-1; D is possibly TRBD1 (6 bases). This CDR3 has 17 residues. Germline CDR1 and CDR2: SGHRS and YFSETQ. As DNA, the CDR3 is TGCGCCAACAGCTTGGGCTGGCAGGGGCTCGGGTCGGCTGAAGCTTTCTTT. Protein sequence: CANSLGWQGLGSAEAFF.

This chain uses TRBV5-1 with TRBJ2-7; 10 bases map to TRBD1. This CDR3 is 15 amino acids long. The V gene end was trimmed by 0 bases and the J gene end by 5 bases; junction bases not matched to a gene: 5. Looked up from germline, CDR1 is SGHRS and CDR2 is YFSETQ. The CDR3 nucleotides are TGCGCCAGCAGCTTGGGGCGACAGGGGGCGAACGAGCAGTACTTC. Translation gives CASSLGRQGANEQYF.

The chain recombines TRBV7-2 with TRBJ2-1, with 8 bases identical to TRBD2. The J segment lost 6 bases and the V segment lost 5 bases, leaving 3 bases of the junction unmatched. Germline CDR1 reads SGHTA; CDR2 reads FQGNSA. This CDR3 is built from 13 residues. CDR3 protein: CASSASGLNEQFF. The CDR3 DNA reads as TGTGCCAGCAGCGCTAGCGGGCTCAATGAGCAGTTCTTC.

The chain uses TRBV6-1 and TRBJ1-5; TRBD1 matches 7 bases. Per the germline V gene, CDR1 is MNHNS and CDR2 is SASEGT. J gave up 5 bases and V 2 bases, and 9 bases lay outside the gene matches. The CDR3 loop spans 16 amino acids. CDR3: CASSEFPGQIYQPQHF. For the CDR3, the DNA is TGTGCCAGCAGTGAATTTCCGGGACAGATCTATCAGCCCCAGCATTTT.

This chain links TRBV5-1 with TRBJ1-2; 7 positions agree with TRBD1. From germline, CDR1 is SGHRS and CDR2 YFSETQ. This CDR3 comprises 16 residues. Unmatched junction bases numbered 6, after V lost 0 bases and J lost 1 base. The CDR3 sequence is CASSLARTGDNYGYTF. The CDR3, as DNA: TGCGCCAGCAGCTTGGCGAGGACAGGAGATAACTATGGCTACACCTTC.

The chain has TRBV2 and TRBJ2-2, with a weak D call TRBD2 (5 bases). Trimming left V 4 bases short and J 5 bases short, with 11 bases between. The CDR3 has 14 amino acids. Germline loops: CDR1 SNHLY, CDR2 FYNNEI. CDR3 coding DNA: TGTGCCAGCAGTGTGCTAGCAGGAACCGGGGAGCTGTTTTTT. Translation: CASSVLAGTGELFF.

This sequence joins TRBV2 and TRBJ2-4; D unclear. Germline CDR1 reads SNHLY; CDR2 reads FYNNEI. With 2 bases removed from V and 0 bases from J, the gap between germline ends came to 14 bases. The length of the CDR3 is 17 residues. CDR3 sequence (DNA): TGTGCCAGCAGTGAATTAGGGCACTCTATAGCCAAAAACATTCAGTACTTC. Its protein is CASSELGHSIAKNIQYF.

This clone has only a few counts. Other DNA sequences in the sample encode the same CDR3. V gene TRBV29-1 combines with J gene TRBJ1-1; 9 bases match TRBD1. The V gene's germline CDR1 is SQVTM and CDR2 ANQGSEA. V shed 6 bases and J 5 bases; nucleotides not matched to a gene: 7. The CDR3 contains 13 residues. CDR3 in amino acids: CSVAGQGGTEAFF. The DNA of the CDR3 is TGCAGCGTAGCGGGACAGGGTGGGACTGAAGCTTTCTTT.

This chain links TRBV10-3 with TRBJ1-5; 7 positions match TRBD1. The ends lost 3 bases at V and 4 bases at J; junction bases unmatched: 6. Germline lookup yields CDR1 ENHRY and CDR2 SYGVKD. The CDR3 is 15 residues long. The CDR3 spells CAISDGQAGNQPQHF. In DNA form, the CDR3 reads TGTGCCATCAGTGATGGACAGGCAGGGAATCAGCCCCAGCATTTT.

The V call is TRBV5-1, the J call TRBJ2-5; 7 positions match TRBD2. The V gene's germline CDR1 is SGHRS and CDR2 YFSETQ. This CDR3 comprises 15 residues. V trimming: 4 bases; J trimming: 4 bases; junction bases outside the gene matches: 10. CDR3: CASSPQTSEGETQYF. The CDR3 DNA reads as TGCGCCAGCAGCCCCCAAACTAGCGAGGGAGAGACCCAGTACTTC.

The rearrangement links TRBV7-9 to TRBJ2-2; D could derive from TRBD1 or TRBD2 (5 bases each). Looked up from germline, CDR1 is SEHNR and CDR2 is FQNEAQ (reference sequence). Deletions cut 8 bases from V and 0 bases from J, with 13 bases between. The CDR3 runs to 15 residues. The CDR3 here is CASERGTSNTGELFF. The CDR3 nucleotides read TGTGCCAGCGAACGGGGCACCTCGAACACCGGGGAGCTGTTTTTT.

The sample holds one count of this clone. The V and J genes are TRBV4-3 and TRBJ2-1, with D possibly TRBD2 on 7 matching bases. Germline-derived CDR1 and CDR2 are LGHNA and YSLEER. V was trimmed by 2 bases and J by 1 base, leaving 18 bases between them. This CDR3 spans 18 amino acids. CDR3 amino acids: CASSQSTWGGGSYNEQFF. Written as DNA, the CDR3 is TGCGCCAGCAGCCAATCCACCTGGGGAGGGGGGTCCTACAATGAGCAGTTCTTC.

The rearrangement links TRBV28 to TRBJ1-2, with no clear D. Trimming stripped 6 bases from V and 6 bases from J, with 14 bases between. CDR1 MDHEN and CDR2 SYDVKM come from the germline V gene. The CDR3 is 13 amino acids. CDR3 nucleotides: TGTGCCAGCAGCCCGCCGGCCACTCATGGCTACACCTTC. Its protein product is CASSPPATHGYTF.

This clone was seen a single time. The rearrangement joins TRBV10-3 to TRBJ1-2; tentative D call: TRBD1 (5 bases). V was trimmed by 2 bases and J by 0 bases, leaving 13 bases between them. This CDR3 is built from 16 residues. Germline lookup yields CDR1 ENHRY and CDR2 SYGVKD. CDR3 DNA: TGTGCCATCAGTGAGGCGGAGGGACGGGCTAACTATGGCTACACCTTC. It encodes CAISEAEGRANYGYTF.

The sample holds a few counts of this clone. The CDR3 DNA reads TGTGCCAGTAGCACAGGGTTCTTCACTGAAGCTTTCTTT. Translating it yields CASSTGFFTEAFF. V and J are TRBV19 and TRBJ1-1; tentatively, D is TRBD1 (6 bases). Germline values: CDR1 LNHDA, CDR2 SQIVND (reference sequence). V was cut by 6 bases and J by 4 bases, with 12 bases left in between. The CDR3 is made up of 13 amino acids.